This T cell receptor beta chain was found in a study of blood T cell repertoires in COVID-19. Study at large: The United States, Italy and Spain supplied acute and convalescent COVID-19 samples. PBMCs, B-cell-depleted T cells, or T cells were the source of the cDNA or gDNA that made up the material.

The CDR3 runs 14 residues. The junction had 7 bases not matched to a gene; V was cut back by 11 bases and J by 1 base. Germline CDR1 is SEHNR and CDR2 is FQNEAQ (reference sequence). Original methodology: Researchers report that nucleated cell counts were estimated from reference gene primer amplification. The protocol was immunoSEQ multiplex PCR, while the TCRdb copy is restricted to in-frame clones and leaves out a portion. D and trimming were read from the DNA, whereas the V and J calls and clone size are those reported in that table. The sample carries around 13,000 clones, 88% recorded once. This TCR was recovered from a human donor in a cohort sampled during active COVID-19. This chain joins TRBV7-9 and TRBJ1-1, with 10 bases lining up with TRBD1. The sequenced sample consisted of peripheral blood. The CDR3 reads CASGRDRGNTEAFF. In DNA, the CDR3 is TGTGCCTCCGGGAGGGACAGGGGGAACACTGAAGCTTTCTTT. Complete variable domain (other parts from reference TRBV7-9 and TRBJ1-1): DTGVSQNPRHKITKRGQNVTFRCDPISEHNRLYWYRQTLGQGPEFLTYFQNEAQLEKSRLLSDRFSAERPKGSFSTLEIQRTEQGDSAMYLCASGRDRGNTEAFFGQGTRLTVV.